The 5 T cell receptor beta chains listed next were all sequenced from one sample in a study of blood T cell repertoires in COVID-19. The data were produced by immunoSEQ multiplex PCR, yet TCRdb's version contains in-frame clones alone and is incomplete. The table records tens of thousands of clones, approximately 84% of them present only once. Sequencing was performed on peripheral blood. The source of these receptors is a human donor with active or convalescent COVID-19. The donor label of this sample is uncertain.

This chain uses TRBV5-1 with TRBJ2-1, with 7 bases identical to TRBD1. Germline lookup yields CDR1 SGHRS and CDR2 YFSETQ. CDR3 length equals 15 residues. J gave up 5 bases and V 4 bases, and 9 bases lay outside the gene matches. For the CDR3, the DNA is TGCGCCAGCAGCACGGTAGGGGGCGCCCACAATGAGCAGTTCTTC. Translating gives CASSTVGGAHNEQFF.

This clone occurred once. The V gene is TRBV11-3, the J gene TRBJ2-1, with D perhaps TRBD2 (6 bases). This CDR3 has 13 amino acids. Germline values: CDR1 SGHNT, CDR2 YENEEA. V dropped 6 bases and J dropped 6 bases, with 12 bases sitting between them. Written as DNA, the CDR3 is TGTGCCAGCAGTCGGGGACTCCCCAATGAGCAGTTCTTC. Amino acid sequence: CASSRGLPNEQFF.

The chain recombines TRBV3-1 (or the pseudogene TRBV3-2) with TRBJ1-2; 9 bases map to TRBD1. J was trimmed by 7 bases and V by 4 bases; bases with no gene match: 10. CDR3 length: 15 amino acids. Germline-derived CDR1 and CDR2 are LGHDT and YNNKEL (reference sequence). CDR3 sequence (DNA): TGTGCCAGCAGCCGAACACAGGGGGCAGGCGGTGGCTACACCTTC. It yields the protein CASSRTQGAGGGYTF.

This clone was recorded only once. The DNA for the CDR3 is TGTGCCACCAGTCGCACACCGGGACTAGCGGGAGGGCCTTCCTACAATGAGCAGTTCTTC. Translation gives CATSRTPGLAGGPSYNEQFF. The genes are TRBV15 and TRBJ2-1; 16 bases line up with TRBD2. V gave up 6 bases and J gave up 1 base; unmatched junction bases: 12. The germline V gene has CDR1 LNHNV and CDR2 YYDKDF (reference sequence). The CDR3 is made up of 20 amino acids. The full variable domain, with the rest looked up from reference TRBV15 and TRBJ2-1, is DAMVIQNPRYQVTQFGKPVTLSCSQTLNHNVMYWYQQKSSQAPKLLFHYYDKDFNNEADTPDNFQSRRPNTSFCFLDIRSPGLGDTAMYLCATSRTPGLAGGPSYNEQFFGPGTRLTVL.

This rearrangement joins TRBV19 to TRBJ1-5; D may be TRBD1 (5 bases). The V gene's germline CDR1 is LNHDA and CDR2 SQIVND (reference sequence). The CDR3 spans 13 residues. Deletions cut 7 bases from V and 7 bases from J, with 14 bases between. This CDR3 reads CASTSGHRQPQHF. CDR3 sequence (DNA): TGTGCCAGTACATCAGGGCATCGACAGCCCCAGCATTTT.